This paragraph covers one TCR beta chain sequence. What it recognizes is unknown. These data are taken from a study of T cell responses to AZD1222 COVID-19 vaccine. General study points: After two AZD1222 doses, spike-specific TCR breadth and depth rose versus day 0.

The CDR3 consists of 15 residues. Germline assignment: CDR1 SEHNR and CDR2 FQNEAQ (reference sequence). The V end lost 1 base, the J end lost 0 bases, and 8 bases lay between the germline ends. The repertoire was sequenced with immunoSEQ multiplex PCR; TCRdb's copy has only in-frame clones and lacks some. The table has roughly 150,000 clones, approximately 88% seen once. The V call is TRBV7-9, the J call TRBJ2-3; possible D gene TRBD2, 5 bases. Sequenced material: peripheral blood, taken on day 0 of AZD1222 vaccination. This receptor was obtained from an adult in good health. DNA for the CDR3: TGTGCCAGCAGCTTAGGGGAGCGGAGCACAGATACGCAGTATTTT. This sequence encodes CASSLGERSTDTQYF.